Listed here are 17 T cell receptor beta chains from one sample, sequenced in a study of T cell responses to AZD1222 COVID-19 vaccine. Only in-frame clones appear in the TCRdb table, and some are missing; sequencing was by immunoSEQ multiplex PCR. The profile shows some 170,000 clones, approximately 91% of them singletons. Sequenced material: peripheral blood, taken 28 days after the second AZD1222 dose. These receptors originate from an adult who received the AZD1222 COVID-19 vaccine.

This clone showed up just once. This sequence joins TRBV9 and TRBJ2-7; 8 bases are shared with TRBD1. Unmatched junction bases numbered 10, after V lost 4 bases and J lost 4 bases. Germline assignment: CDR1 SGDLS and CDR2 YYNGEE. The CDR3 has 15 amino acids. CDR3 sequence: CASSQGRGRMYEQYF. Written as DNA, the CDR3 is TGTGCCAGCAGCCAAGGCAGGGGGCGTATGTACGAGCAGTACTTC.

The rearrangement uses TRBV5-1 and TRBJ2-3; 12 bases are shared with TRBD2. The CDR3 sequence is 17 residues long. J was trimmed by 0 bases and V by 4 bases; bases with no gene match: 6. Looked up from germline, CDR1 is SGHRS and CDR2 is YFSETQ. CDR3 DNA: TGCGCCAGCAGCGGATGGACTAGCGGGACTAGCACAGATACGCAGTATTTT. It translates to CASSGWTSGTSTDTQYF.

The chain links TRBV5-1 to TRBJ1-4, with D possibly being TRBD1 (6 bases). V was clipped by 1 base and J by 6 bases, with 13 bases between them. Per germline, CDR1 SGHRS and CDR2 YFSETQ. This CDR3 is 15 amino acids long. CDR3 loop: CASSLSDRPYEKLFF. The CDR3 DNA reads TGCGCCAGCAGCTTGTCCGACAGGCCTTATGAAAAACTGTTTTTT. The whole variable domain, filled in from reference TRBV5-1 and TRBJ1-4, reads KAGVTQTPRYLIKTRGQQVTLSCSPISGHRSVSWYQQTPGQGLQFLFEYFSETQRNKGNFPGRFSGRQFSNSRSEMNVSTLELGDSALYLCASSLSDRPYEKLFFGSGTQLSVL.

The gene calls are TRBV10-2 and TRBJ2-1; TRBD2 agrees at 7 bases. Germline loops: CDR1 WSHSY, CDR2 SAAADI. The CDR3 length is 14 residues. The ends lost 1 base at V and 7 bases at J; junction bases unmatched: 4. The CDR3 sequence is CASSEWREWNEQFF. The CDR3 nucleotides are TGCGCCAGCAGTGAGTGGCGGGAGTGGAATGAGCAGTTCTTC.

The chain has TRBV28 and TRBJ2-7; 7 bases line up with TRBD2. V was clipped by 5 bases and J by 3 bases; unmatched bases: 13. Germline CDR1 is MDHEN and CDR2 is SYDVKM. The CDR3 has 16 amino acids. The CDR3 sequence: CASSGTGGPGYYEQYF. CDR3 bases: TGTGCCAGCAGTGGAACGGGAGGTCCTGGGTACTACGAGCAGTACTTC.

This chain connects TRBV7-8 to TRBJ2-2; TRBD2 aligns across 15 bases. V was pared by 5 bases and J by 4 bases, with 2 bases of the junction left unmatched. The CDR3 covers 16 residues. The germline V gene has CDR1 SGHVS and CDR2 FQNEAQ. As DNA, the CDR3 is TGTGCCAGCAGCAAGGGACTAGCGGGAGGCACCGGGGAGCTGTTTTTT. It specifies CASSKGLAGGTGELFF. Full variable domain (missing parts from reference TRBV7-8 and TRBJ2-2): GAGVSQSPRYKVAKRGQDVALRCDPISGHVSLFWYQQALGQGPEFLTYFQNEAQLDKSGLPSDRFFAERPEGSVSTLKIQRTQQEDSAVYLCASSKGLAGGTGELFFGEGSRLTVL.

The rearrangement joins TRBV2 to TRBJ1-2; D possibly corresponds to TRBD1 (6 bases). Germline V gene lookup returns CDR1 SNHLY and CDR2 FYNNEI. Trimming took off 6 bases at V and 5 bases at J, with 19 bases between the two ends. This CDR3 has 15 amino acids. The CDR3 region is CASSDGKGGRYGYTF. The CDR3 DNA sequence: TGTGCCAGCAGCGATGGAAAAGGGGGTAGATATGGCTACACCTTC.

The CDR3 here is CASSQELAGGPSDTQYF. The CDR3 region has the DNA TGTGCCAGCAGCCAAGAACTAGCGGGGGGCCCCTCCGATACGCAGTATTTT. The chain employs TRBV4-2 and TRBJ2-3; 12 bases are shared with TRBD2. Germline CDR1 and CDR2: LGHNA and YNFKEQ. V gave up 0 bases and J gave up 6 bases; unmatched junction bases: 7. CDR3 length: 17 residues.

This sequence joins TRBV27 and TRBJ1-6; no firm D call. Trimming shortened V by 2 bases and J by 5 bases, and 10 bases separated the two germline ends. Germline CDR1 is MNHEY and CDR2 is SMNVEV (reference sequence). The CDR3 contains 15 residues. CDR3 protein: CASSLRWSHNSPLHF. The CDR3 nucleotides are TGTGCCAGCAGTTTAAGGTGGTCTCATAATTCACCCCTCCACTTT.

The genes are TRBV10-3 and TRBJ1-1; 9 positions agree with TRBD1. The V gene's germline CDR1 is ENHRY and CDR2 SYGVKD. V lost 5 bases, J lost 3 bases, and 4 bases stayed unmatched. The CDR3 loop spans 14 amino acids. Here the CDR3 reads CAISKQGADTEAFF. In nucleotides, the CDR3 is TGTGCCATCAGTAAACAGGGGGCGGACACTGAAGCTTTCTTT.

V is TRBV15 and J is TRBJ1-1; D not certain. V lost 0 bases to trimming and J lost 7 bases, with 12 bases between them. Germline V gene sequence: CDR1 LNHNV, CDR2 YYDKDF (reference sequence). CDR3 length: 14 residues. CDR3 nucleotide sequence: TGTGCCACCAGCAGAGACGGTACACGTCGTGAAGCTTTCTTT. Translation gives CATSRDGTRREAFF.

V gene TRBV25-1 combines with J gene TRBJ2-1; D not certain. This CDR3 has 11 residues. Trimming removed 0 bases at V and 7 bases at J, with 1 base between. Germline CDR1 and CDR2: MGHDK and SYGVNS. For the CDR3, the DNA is TGTGCCAGCAGTGAATATAATGAGCAGTTCTTC. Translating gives CASSEYNEQFF.

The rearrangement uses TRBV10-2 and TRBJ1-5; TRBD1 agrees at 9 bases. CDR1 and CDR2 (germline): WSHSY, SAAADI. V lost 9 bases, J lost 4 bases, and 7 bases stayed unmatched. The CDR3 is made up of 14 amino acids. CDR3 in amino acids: CASSDGTGNQPQHF. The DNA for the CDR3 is TGCGCCAGTTCCGACGGGACAGGGAATCAGCCCCAGCATTTT.

CDR3 DNA sequence: TGTGCCAGCTCACCTCAGGACAGGGGTATAACCTACGAGCAGTACTTC. Residues: CASSPQDRGITYEQYF. V gene TRBV18 combines with J gene TRBJ2-7; 9 bases map to TRBD1. Germline-derived CDR1 and CDR2 are KGHSH and LQKENI. Trimming at V came to 3 bases and at J to 2 bases, leaving 8 bases not matched to a gene. This CDR3 region has 16 residues.

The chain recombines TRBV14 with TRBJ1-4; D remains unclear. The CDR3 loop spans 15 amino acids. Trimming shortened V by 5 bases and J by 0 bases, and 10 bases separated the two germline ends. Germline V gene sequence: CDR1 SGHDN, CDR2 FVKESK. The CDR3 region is CASSFQRSTNEKLFF. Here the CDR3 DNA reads TGTGCCAGCAGCTTCCAGAGATCAACTAATGAAAAACTGTTTTTT.

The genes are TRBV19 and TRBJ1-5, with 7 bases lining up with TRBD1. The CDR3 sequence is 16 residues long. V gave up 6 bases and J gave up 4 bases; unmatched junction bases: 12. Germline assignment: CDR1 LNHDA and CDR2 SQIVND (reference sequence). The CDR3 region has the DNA TGTGCCAGTAGACTTCAACAGGGGCGCAGGAATCAGCCCCAGCATTTT. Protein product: CASRLQQGRRNQPQHF. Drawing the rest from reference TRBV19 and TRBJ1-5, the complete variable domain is DGGITQSPKYLFRKEGQNVTLSCEQNLNHDAMYWYRQDPGQGLRLIYYSQIVNDFQKGDIAEGYSVSREKKESFPLTVTSAQKNPTAFYLCASRLQQGRRNQPQHFGDGTRLSIL.

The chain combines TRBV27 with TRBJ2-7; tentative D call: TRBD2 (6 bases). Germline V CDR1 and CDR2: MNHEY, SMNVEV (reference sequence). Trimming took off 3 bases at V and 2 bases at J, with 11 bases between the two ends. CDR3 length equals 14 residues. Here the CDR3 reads CASSFWREPYEQYF. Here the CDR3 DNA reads TGTGCCAGCAGTTTCTGGCGGGAACCCTACGAGCAGTACTTC.